The 26 T cell receptor beta chains listed next were all sequenced from one sample in a study of T cells after yellow fever vaccination. One entry per CDR3 protein results from TCRdb running MiXCR on the 5' RACE reads. The sample carries some 500,000 distinct CDR3 sequences, around an eighth recorded once. This specimen was PBMCs, taken on the day of the yellow fever booster vaccination. Receptors originate from a man aged 25 to 40 who received the YFV17D yellow fever vaccine.

To note about this clonotype: One base away lies a much larger clone, so this may be a sequencing read error. This chain joins TRBV11-2 and TRBJ1-1; D not resolved. There are 13 residues in the CDR3. Germline V gene data show CDR1 as SGHAT and CDR2 as FQNNGV. CDR3 sequence (DNA): TGTGACAGCAGCTTAGTCCCCCGGACGGAGGCTTTCTTT. Translated, it gives CDSSLVPRTEAFF.

The V gene is TRBV30, the J gene TRBJ2-1, with 9 bases matching TRBD2. With V trimmed by 2 bases and J by 5 bases, 7 bases remained unmatched. The CDR3 runs 15 residues. Germline V lookup: CDR1 GTSNPN, CDR2 SVGIG (reference sequence). CDR3 coding DNA: TGTGCCTGGAGTCTAGGGACTAGCAGGAACAATGAGCAGTTCTTC. Translated: CAWSLGTSRNNEQFF.

This clonotype was recorded a few times. V usage is TRBV2 and J usage is TRBJ2-2; TRBD1 matches at 7 bases. The CDR3 totals 12 residues. The germline CDR1 and CDR2 sequences are SNHLY and FYNNEI. V trimming: 4 bases; J trimming: 7 bases; junction bases outside the gene matches: 0. The CDR3 loop is CASSGQGGELFF. CDR3 nucleotides: TGTGCCAGCAGTGGACAGGGCGGGGAGCTGTTTTTT. Based on the CDR3 plus reference TRBV2 and TRBJ2-2, the full variable domain is EPEVTQTPSHQVTQMGQEVILRCVPISNHLYFYWYRQILGQKVEFLVSFYNNEISEKSEIFDDQFSVERPDGSNFTLKIRSTKLEDSAMYFCASSGQGGELFFGEGSRLTVL.

This clonotype was recorded a few times. The chain links TRBV29-1 to TRBJ2-3, with D possibly being TRBD2 (7 bases). The CDR3 runs to 15 residues. Trimming removed 4 bases at V and 4 bases at J, with 18 bases between. Germline lookup yields CDR1 SQVTM and CDR2 ANQGSEA. The CDR3 sequence is CSVGGGLSLADTQYF. For the CDR3, the DNA is TGCAGCGTTGGGGGGGGCCTAAGCCTCGCAGATACGCAGTATTTT.

In its sample, this clonotype was seen a few times. The genes are TRBV20-1 and TRBJ1-1; D ambiguous. V was pared by 0 bases and J by 2 bases, with 13 bases between. The CDR3 loop spans 15 amino acids. CDR1 is DFQATT and CDR2 is SNEGSKA in the germline V gene (reference sequence). The CDR3 DNA reads as TGCAGTGCTAGAGATGGTAGCAGGATTAACACTGAAGCTTTCTTT. Translated: CSARDGSRINTEAFF.

This chain uses TRBV20-1 with TRBJ1-1; no reliable D call. Germline assignment: CDR1 DFQATT and CDR2 SNEGSKA (reference sequence). Trimming pared 1 base from V and 0 bases from J, leaving 9 bases between. This CDR3 spans 14 amino acids. CDR3 sequence: CSARGASLNTEAFF. CDR3 bases: TGCAGTGCTAGAGGGGCCAGCTTGAACACTGAAGCTTTCTTT.

The chain carries TRBV18 and TRBJ2-7; TRBD1 might be the D (6 bases). V lost 8 bases and J 2 bases, leaving 16 bases between the germline ends. There are 14 residues in the CDR3. Looked up from germline, CDR1 is KGHSH and CDR2 is LQKENI. The CDR3 loop is CASAIKQGAYEQYF. The CDR3 region has the DNA TGTGCCAGCGCAATAAAACAGGGCGCCTACGAGCAGTACTTC. Drawing the rest from reference TRBV18 and TRBJ2-7, the complete variable domain is NAGVMQNPRHLVRRRGQEARLRCSPMKGHSHVYWYRQLPEEGLKFMVYLQKENIIDESGMPKERFSAEFPKEGPSILRIQQVVRGDSAAYFCASAIKQGAYEQYFGPGTRLTVT.

The J gene is TRBJ1-1, the V gene TRBV6-2 or TRBV6-3; tentatively, D is TRBD1 (6 bases). Trimming removed 3 bases at V and 8 bases at J, with 10 bases between. The V gene's germline CDR1 is MNHEY and CDR2 SVGEGT. The CDR3 has 12 residues. This CDR3 reads CASSYGQLEAFF. The CDR3, as DNA: TGTGCCAGCAGTTATGGACAGCTGGAAGCTTTCTTT.

In nucleotides, the CDR3 is TGCGCCAGCAGCCAAGGGCTATGGGGGACCCAAGAGACCCAGTACTTC. This encodes CASSQGLWGTQETQYF. The chain links TRBV4-3 to TRBJ2-5; possibly TRBD1 or TRBD2 for D (5 bases each). Germline CDR1 LGHNA, CDR2 YSLEER. The V and J ends lost 1 base and 1 base respectively, with 13 bases between them. CDR3 length equals 16 residues.

This clonotype was seen a handful of times. The chain carries TRBV7-2 and TRBJ1-2; 7 nucleotides agree with TRBD1. After removal of 4 bases from V and 7 bases from J, the junction contained 18 bases not matched to a gene. From germline, CDR1 is SGHTA and CDR2 FQGNSA. This CDR3 contains 17 residues. As DNA, the CDR3 is TGTGCCAGCAGCTACACAGGGGTTGGGAGTTCGAGCCCTGGCTACACCTTC. Protein product: CASSYTGVGSSSPGYTF.

This rearrangement joins TRBV4-2 to TRBJ2-7; 12 positions agree with TRBD2. Germline V gene lookup returns CDR1 LGHNA and CDR2 YNFKEQ. This CDR3 comprises 16 residues. V trimming: 1 base; J trimming: 7 bases; junction bases outside the gene matches: 8. DNA for the CDR3: TGTGCCAGCAGCCAAGCCCCCGGGACTAGCGGGCGGGAGCAGTACTTC. Translated, it gives CASSQAPGTSGREQYF.

A few counts support this clonotype. The chain carries TRBV20-1 and TRBJ2-1, with D unresolved. Germline CDR1 DFQATT, CDR2 SNEGSKA (reference sequence). V was shortened by 4 bases and J by 4 bases, with 8 bases between the two germline ends. The CDR3 is 12 residues long. The DNA of the CDR3 is TGCAGTGCTACATCGGCTTACAATGAGCAGTTCTTC. It encodes CSATSAYNEQFF.

The genes are TRBV12-3 or TRBV12-4 and TRBJ2-1; D perhaps matches TRBD1 (5 bases). Trimming removed 5 bases from V and 9 bases from J, with 14 bases in between. There are 13 residues in the CDR3. The CDR3 bases are TGTGCCAGCAGTGAAGGGGCGATTGGTGAGCAGTTCTTC. Amino acids: CASSEGAIGEQFF.

This sequence joins TRBV6-1 and TRBJ1-5; tentatively, D is TRBD1 (6 bases). Trimming took 6 bases from V and 7 from J, leaving 13 bases between them. The germline CDR1 and CDR2 sequences are MNHNS and SASEGT. There are 13 residues in the CDR3. The CDR3, as DNA: TGTGCCAGCAGACAGGGAAACGACCAGCCCCAGCATTTT. It codes for CASRQGNDQPQHF.

This clonotype came up many times. The chain couples TRBV20-1 to TRBJ1-5; D gene unclear. Germline loops: CDR1 DFQATT, CDR2 SNEGSKA (reference sequence). V dropped 0 bases and J dropped 2 bases, with 8 bases sitting between them. The CDR3 is made up of 14 amino acids. In DNA, the CDR3 is TGCAGTGCTAGAGATGGACCACGCAATCAGCCCCAGCATTTT. This encodes CSARDGPRNQPQHF.

V usage is TRBV7-8 and J usage is TRBJ2-1; 8 positions match TRBD2. The CDR3 is 17 amino acids. Trimming cost V 3 bases and J 7 bases; bases outside gene matches: 14. In germline, CDR1 is SGHVS, CDR2 FQNEAQ. In DNA form, the CDR3 reads TGTGCCAGCAGCTTGGGTCGGACTAGCCCCGGAGTGAATGAGCAGTTCTTC. Residues: CASSLGRTSPGVNEQFF.

The rearrangement uses TRBV6-1 and TRBJ2-5, with TRBD1 as a possible D gene (7 bases). V was shortened by 5 bases and J by 5 bases, with 15 bases between the two germline ends. The length of the CDR3 is 14 residues. Germline V lookup: CDR1 MNHNS, CDR2 SASEGT. CDR3 amino acids: CASSLRQGGETQYF. DNA for the CDR3: TGTGCCAGCAGTCTCCGACAGGGAGGCGAGACCCAGTACTTC.

This sequence joins TRBV6-1 and TRBJ2-1; 13 bases map to TRBD2. V lost 5 bases to trimming and J lost 14 bases; unmatched junction nucleotides: 9. Germline CDR1 is MNHNS and CDR2 is SASEGT. The CDR3 covers 14 residues. The CDR3 here is CASSTGLAGVEKFF. CDR3 nucleotide sequence: TGTGCCAGCAGTACCGGACTAGCGGGAGTGGAGAAGTTCTTC.

This clonotype was seen only a few times. The rearrangement links TRBV5-8 to TRBJ2-7, with D unclear. This CDR3 region has 15 residues. Trimming removed 4 bases from V and 2 bases from J, with 16 bases in between. Germline V CDR1 and CDR2: SGHTS, YDEGEE. The CDR3 coding sequence is TGTGCCAGCAGCCCCCAAGTATCGCGGACCTACGAGCAGTACTTC. It encodes CASSPQVSRTYEQYF. Together with reference TRBV5-8 and TRBJ2-7, the CDR3 gives the full variable domain: EAGVTQSPTHLIKTRGQQATLRCSPISGHTSVYWYQQALGLGLQFLLWYDEGEERNRGNFPPRFSGRQFPNYSSELNVNALELEDSALYLCASSPQVSRTYEQYFGPGTRLTVT.

This clonotype turned up a few times. CDR3 region: CATSRDPKTYEQYF. The CDR3 region has the DNA TGTGCCACCAGCAGAGATCCTAAGACCTACGAGCAGTACTTC. This chain uses TRBV15 with TRBJ2-7; no reliable D call. The CDR3 has 14 residues. Trimming took 0 bases from V and 2 from J, leaving 8 bases between them. CDR1 is LNHNV and CDR2 is YYDKDF in the germline V gene (reference sequence). Full variable domain (rest looked up from reference TRBV15 and TRBJ2-7): DAMVIQNPRYQVTQFGKPVTLSCSQTLNHNVMYWYQQKSSQAPKLLFHYYDKDFNNEADTPDNFQSRRPNTSFCFLDIRSPGLGDTAMYLCATSRDPKTYEQYFGPGTRLTVT.

The genes are TRBV20-1 and TRBJ2-5; 11 bases are shared with TRBD2. V shed 3 bases and J 0 bases; nucleotides not matched to a gene: 3. CDR3 length: 15 amino acids. Germline CDR1 is DFQATT and CDR2 is SNEGSKA (reference sequence). Here the CDR3 DNA reads TGCAGTGCTAGTCCGACTAGCGGGAACCAAGAGACCCAGTACTTC. Protein product: CSASPTSGNQETQYF.

The chain carries TRBV7-2 and TRBJ1-2; D may be TRBD1 (6 bases). Germline CDR1 is SGHTA and CDR2 is FQGNSA. V was shortened by 6 bases and J by 3 bases, with 14 bases between the two germline ends. CDR3 length: 14 residues. The DNA for the CDR3 is TGTGCCAGCAGGCCAGGGTCAGGGGACTATGGCTACACCTTC. It specifies CASRPGSGDYGYTF.

V and J are TRBV20-1 and TRBJ1-2; a possible D gene is TRBD1 (5 bases). CDR1 is DFQATT, CDR2 SNEGSKA, per germline (reference sequence). Trimming took 6 bases from V and 3 from J, leaving 11 bases between them. The CDR3 totals 12 residues. CDR3 region: CSAAGGDYGYTF. The DNA for the CDR3 is TGCAGTGCCGCGGGGGGGGACTATGGCTACACCTTC.

This clonotype has at least ten counts. The J gene is TRBJ2-1, the V gene TRBV7-9, with D possibly called TRBD1 or TRBD2 (6 bases each). CDR1 is SEHNR, CDR2 FQNEAQ, per germline (reference sequence). The CDR3 spans 16 residues. The germline V and J ends were trimmed by 1 base and 4 bases, with 14 bases remaining between them. In DNA form, the CDR3 reads TGTGCCAGCAGCTTAGTCGGGGGCAGGTCGTACAATGAGCAGTTCTTC. Translating it yields CASSLVGGRSYNEQFF.

V is TRBV7-9 and J is TRBJ2-3; 10 positions match TRBD2. Germline values: CDR1 SEHNR, CDR2 FQNEAQ (reference sequence). CDR3 size: 16 residues. The V segment lost 4 bases and the J segment 2 bases; nucleotides outside the gene matches: 6. The CDR3 coding sequence is TGTGCCAGCAGCTCCGGACTAGCGGTTACCACAGATACGCAGTATTTT. It is translated as CASSSGLAVTTDTQYF.

The chain couples TRBV4-3 to TRBJ2-7, with 9 bases that match TRBD1. Germline CDR1 is LGHNA and CDR2 is YSLEER. V dropped 3 bases and J dropped 4; count of bases not matched to a gene: 19. The CDR3 has 19 residues. This CDR3 reads CASSHSWTGTGPLGYEQYF. Here the CDR3 DNA reads TGCGCCAGCAGCCACTCTTGGACCGGGACAGGGCCCCTCGGATACGAGCAGTACTTC.